These 28 T cell receptor beta chains share one sample of origin, sequenced in a study of vaccination and CD4 T cells after COVID-19. Specified treatment: roughly nine-day PBMC culture with coronavirus spike peptide pools or control peptides (ViraFEST assay). These TCRs' antigens remain unknown. Sequencing of the DNA from cultured CD4+ T cells was carried out with the Oncomine TCR Beta short-read assay. TCRdb re-derived calls from the PCR reads in MiXCR, one entry per CDR3 protein. The sample has nearly 15,000 distinct CDR3 sequences; about 55% are singletons. Sequenced here: CD4+ T cells from blood, cultured in vitro, sampled before SARS-CoV-2 vaccination. These receptors were collected from a human donor who had recovered from COVID-19.

In nucleotides, the CDR3 is TGTGCCAGCAGTTATTCTGGACTAGCGGGGGGGCCTGGGAACATTCAGTACTTC. Translating gives CASSYSGLAGGPGNIQYF. The chain couples TRBV6-5 to TRBJ2-4; 15 bases align to TRBD2. CDR1 is MNHEY and CDR2 is SVGAGI in the germline V gene. The V gene end was trimmed by 3 bases and the J gene end by 7 bases; junction bases not matched to a gene: 10. The CDR3 is made up of 18 amino acids.

The V gene is TRBV11-2, the J gene TRBJ2-5; TRBD1 might be the D (6 bases). CDR1 is SGHAT, CDR2 FQNNGV, per germline. The germline V and J ends were trimmed by 1 base and 4 bases, with 10 bases remaining between them. The CDR3 covers 14 residues. The CDR3 DNA reads TGTGCCAGCAGCTTAGCCGGCAGGGGAGAGACCCAGTACTTC. The encoded protein is CASSLAGRGETQYF.

The V and J genes are TRBV20-1 and TRBJ1-5; D perhaps matches TRBD1 (5 bases). The V and J ends lost 4 bases and 5 bases respectively, with 12 bases between them. Germline assignment: CDR1 DFQATT and CDR2 SNEGSKA (reference sequence). CDR3 size: 13 residues. This CDR3 reads CSAIRGGDQPQHF. Here the CDR3 DNA reads TGCAGTGCTATTCGGGGGGGAGATCAGCCCCAGCATTTT.

The chain combines TRBV7-2 with TRBJ2-3; D gene uncertain. V lost 1 base, J lost 5 bases, and 7 bases lay in between. The CDR3 is made up of 13 amino acids. CDR1 and CDR2 from the germline V gene are SGHTA and FQGNSA. CDR3 in amino acids: CASSLVGKDTQYF. CDR3 DNA sequence: TGTGCCAGCAGCTTAGTTGGGAAAGATACGCAGTATTTT.

The chain is built from TRBV7-2 and TRBJ2-7; 10 bases agree with TRBD2. This CDR3 spans 15 amino acids. J was trimmed by 0 bases and V by 2 bases; bases with no gene match: 1. Looked up from germline, CDR1 is SGHTA and CDR2 is FQGNSA. For the CDR3, the DNA is TGTGCCAGCAGCTTAAGACTAGCGGGCTCCTACGAGCAGTACTTC. Residues: CASSLRLAGSYEQYF.

This clonotype was detected only once. CDR3 DNA: TGTGCCAGCAGCTTAGCAGGGTTGCGCACTGAAGCTTTCTTT. Translating gives CASSLAGLRTEAFF. The J gene is TRBJ1-1, the V gene TRBV11-3, with a weak D call TRBD1 (5 bases). Trimming took off 1 base at V and 4 bases at J, with 10 bases between the two ends. Germline CDR1 reads SGHNT; CDR2 reads YENEEA. This CDR3 is built from 14 residues.

This clonotype was counted once. The chain has TRBV19 and TRBJ2-3, with D possibly being TRBD2 (6 bases). The CDR3 loop spans 16 amino acids. V was trimmed by 5 bases and J by 1 base, leaving 16 bases between them. Germline-derived CDR1 and CDR2 are LNHDA and SQIVND (reference sequence). DNA for the CDR3: TGTGCCAGTAGTCGGATAGGCGGGATGCGCACAGATACGCAGTATTTT. As protein: CASSRIGGMRTDTQYF.

This clonotype was seen only once. The chain carries TRBV18 and TRBJ1-4, with TRBD1 matching over 9 bases. The CDR3 consists of 14 residues. The V and J ends lost 4 bases and 8 bases, in that order; junction bases with no gene match: 5. Germline lookup yields CDR1 KGHSH and CDR2 LQKENI. The CDR3 loop is CASSQGQGIEKLFF. Here the CDR3 DNA reads TGTGCCAGCTCACAGGGACAGGGAATCGAAAAACTGTTTTTT.

This clonotype was seen only a few times. The chain employs TRBV28 and TRBJ1-3, with 9 bases aligning to TRBD1. This CDR3 contains 16 residues. Trimming removed 2 bases from V and 5 bases from J; junction bases left unmatched: 7. Germline V lookup: CDR1 MDHEN, CDR2 SYDVKM. CDR3: CASSLPGTGRRNTIYF. CDR3 in DNA: TGTGCCAGCAGTTTACCCGGGACAGGGAGGAGAAACACCATATATTTT.

The chain couples TRBV7-8 to TRBJ2-1; the match to TRBD1 covers 7 bases. The CDR3 is 13 residues long. V shed 3 bases, J shed 5 bases, and the junction held 1 base outside the gene matches. Germline CDR1 and CDR2: SGHVS and FQNEAQ. In DNA form, the CDR3 reads TGTGCCAGCAGCTTGGACAGGAACAATGAGCAGTTCTTC. Its protein is CASSLDRNNEQFF. Supplemented by reference TRBV7-8 and TRBJ2-1, the full variable domain reads GAGVSQSPRYKVAKRGQDVALRCDPISGHVSLFWYQQALGQGPEFLTYFQNEAQLDKSGLPSDRFFAERPEGSVSTLKIQRTQQEDSAVYLCASSLDRNNEQFFGPGTRLTVL.

The V call is TRBV20-1, the J call TRBJ2-3, with TRBD2 identical over 12 bases. CDR1 and CDR2 (germline): DFQATT, SNEGSKA (reference sequence). V dropped 5 bases and J dropped 0; count of bases not matched to a gene: 9. The CDR3 spans 17 residues. The CDR3 region is CSAFTSGRTSSTDTQYF. The CDR3 DNA follows: TGCAGTGCTTTTACTAGCGGGAGGACATCTAGCACAGATACGCAGTATTTT.

The V and J genes are TRBV20-1 and TRBJ2-7; 10 bases fit TRBD2. CDR1 and CDR2 (germline): DFQATT, SNEGSKA (reference sequence). This CDR3 has 14 residues. J was trimmed by 1 base and V by 6 bases; bases with no gene match: 6. CDR3 region: CSAPNSGRSYEQYF. CDR3 sequence (DNA): TGCAGTGCCCCGAATAGCGGGAGGTCCTACGAGCAGTACTTC.

This chain connects TRBV6-1 to TRBJ2-2; the match to TRBD1 covers 7 bases. This CDR3 comprises 15 residues. Per the germline V gene, CDR1 is MNHNS and CDR2 is SASEGT. V trimming: 6 bases; J trimming: 5 bases; junction bases outside the gene matches: 9. DNA of the CDR3: TGTGCCAGCAGCTCTCCGGGACAGAAGACCGGGGAGCTGTTTTTT. This gives the protein CASSSPGQKTGELFF.

This clonotype came up a few times. The rearrangement uses TRBV19 and TRBJ1-1, with a weak D call TRBD1 (6 bases). The CDR3 has 14 amino acids. The germline CDR1 and CDR2 sequences are LNHDA and SQIVND (reference sequence). Trimming removed 5 bases from V and 3 bases from J, with 13 bases in between. CDR3 sequence reads: CASSPYREYTEAFF. The CDR3 DNA is TGTGCCAGTAGTCCATACAGGGAGTACACTGAAGCTTTCTTT.

The genes are TRBV9 and TRBJ1-6; D remains unclear. With 4 bases removed from V and 7 bases from J, the gap between germline ends came to 9 bases. The CDR3 sequence is 13 residues long. Looked up from germline, CDR1 is SGDLS and CDR2 is YYNGEE. The CDR3 loop is CASSPTRNSPLHF. For the CDR3, the DNA is TGTGCCAGCAGCCCAACCAGAAATTCACCCCTCCACTTT.

The chain links TRBV2 to TRBJ1-1, with 7 bases matching TRBD1. Unmatched junction bases numbered 5, after V lost 4 bases and J lost 0 bases. Germline assignment: CDR1 SNHLY and CDR2 FYNNEI. The CDR3 sequence is 15 residues long. The CDR3 reads CASSGTGNLNTEAFF. For the CDR3, the DNA is TGTGCCAGCAGTGGGACAGGAAACTTGAACACTGAAGCTTTCTTT.

The chain joins TRBV27 to TRBJ2-5; TRBD1 aligns across 8 bases. Germline CDR1 is MNHEY and CDR2 is SMNVEV (reference sequence). V lost 6 bases to trimming and J lost 2 bases; unmatched junction nucleotides: 5. The CDR3 is 14 residues long. As DNA, the CDR3 is TGTGCCAGCAGACGACAGGGGCGTCAAGAGACCCAGTACTTC. This sequence encodes CASRRQGRQETQYF.

CDR3 protein: CSARDEKGKTQYF. The CDR3 nucleotides read TGCAGTGCTAGAGATGAGAAGGGAAAGACCCAGTACTTC. This chain joins TRBV20-1 and TRBJ2-5; D gene ambiguous. CDR1 is DFQATT, CDR2 SNEGSKA, per germline (reference sequence). The V end was cut by 0 bases, the J end by 6 bases, with 11 bases between. This CDR3 is built from 13 residues.

In its sample, this clonotype was seen a few times. The chain is built from TRBV7-6 and TRBJ1-6; 7 bases fit TRBD1. J gave up 8 bases and V 5 bases, and 6 bases lay outside the gene matches. The CDR3 is 14 amino acids. The V gene's germline CDR1 is SGHVS and CDR2 FNYEAQ. CDR3 amino acids: CASSVGQSHSPLHF. The CDR3 nucleotides read TGTGCCAGCAGCGTGGGACAGTCTCATTCACCCCTCCACTTT.

This chain joins TRBV10-2 and TRBJ2-5; D remains unclear. The V and J ends lost 7 bases and 8 bases respectively, with 17 bases between them. Germline V gene sequence: CDR1 WSHSY, CDR2 SAAADI. CDR3 length equals 13 residues. The DNA for the CDR3 is TGCGCCAGCAACGAACGGTGGGTCGAAACCCAGTACTTC. Protein: CASNERWVETQYF.

The J gene is TRBJ1-2, the V gene TRBV19; D might be TRBD1 (5 bases). The CDR3 has 11 residues. CDR1 LNHDA and CDR2 SQIVND come from the germline V gene (reference sequence). The ends were cut back, 5 bases at V and 13 bases at J, with 14 bases in the middle. CDR3 in DNA: TGTGCCAGTAGTCGCGGGGGATTTCGCACCTTC. It codes for CASSRGGFRTF.

The chain carries TRBV7-9 and TRBJ1-2, with a weak D call TRBD1 (5 bases). CDR1 SEHNR and CDR2 FQNEAQ come from the germline V gene (reference sequence). This CDR3 is 15 amino acids long. V gave up 5 bases and J gave up 4 bases, with 17 bases separating them. The CDR3 region is CASSLDTSIGYGYTF. For the CDR3, the DNA is TGTGCCAGCAGCCTGGACACCTCCATCGGCTATGGCTACACCTTC.

The chain has TRBV20-1 and TRBJ1-5, with a possible D match to TRBD1 (6 bases). Germline CDR1 is DFQATT and CDR2 is SNEGSKA (reference sequence). V shed 1 base and J shed 2 bases, with 9 bases lying between them. The CDR3 is made up of 14 amino acids. In DNA form, the CDR3 reads TGCAGTGCTAGAGTACAGGGCGGCAATCAGCCCCAGCATTTT. Its protein is CSARVQGGNQPQHF.

Only one count was recorded for this clonotype. The chain combines TRBV20-1 with TRBJ1-4, with 9 bases aligning to TRBD1. The CDR3 is 14 amino acids. Per germline, CDR1 DFQATT and CDR2 SNEGSKA (reference sequence). The junction had 9 bases not matched to a gene; V was cut back by 0 bases and J by 13 bases. CDR3 coding DNA: TGCAGTGCTAGAGATTACGGGACAGGGAAGGGACTGTTTTTT. Translated, it gives CSARDYGTGKGLFF.

This clonotype came up a few times. This CDR3 is CASSFRGGGDIGSPLHF. The CDR3 nucleotides read TGTGCCAGCAGTTTCCGGGGAGGGGGGGACATCGGTTCACCCCTCCACTTT. The V and J genes are TRBV27 and TRBJ1-6; D is possibly TRBD1 (6 bases). V was pared by 3 bases and J by 9 bases, with 21 bases between. The CDR3 consists of 17 residues. Per the germline V gene, CDR1 is MNHEY and CDR2 is SMNVEV (reference sequence).

The chain carries TRBV20-1 and TRBJ2-1; TRBD1 matches at 9 bases. This CDR3 spans 15 amino acids. Germline CDR1 reads DFQATT; CDR2 reads SNEGSKA (reference sequence). With V trimmed by 1 base and J by 8 bases, 9 bases remained unmatched. The CDR3 here is CSARARDRVGDEQFF. The CDR3 DNA reads as TGCAGTGCTAGAGCCCGGGACAGGGTAGGTGATGAGCAGTTCTTC.

There are a few counts of this clonotype. This rearrangement joins TRBV20-1 to TRBJ1-2, with 8 bases identical to TRBD1. The V segment lost 3 bases and the J segment 5 bases; nucleotides outside the gene matches: 8. In germline, CDR1 is DFQATT, CDR2 SNEGSKA (reference sequence). The CDR3 length is 14 residues. CDR3 nucleotide sequence: TGCAGTGCTAGGTTTGGACAGGGTGAATATGGCTACACCTTC. Translated: CSARFGQGEYGYTF.

V and J are TRBV28 and TRBJ2-3; possible D gene TRBD2, 7 bases. From germline, CDR1 is MDHEN and CDR2 SYDVKM. The V and J ends lost 3 bases and 2 bases respectively, with 12 bases between them. CDR3 length equals 15 residues. CDR3 bases: TGTGCCAGCAGTTTGGGGGGGGCGACCACAGATACGCAGTATTTT. Translated, it gives CASSLGGATTDTQYF.